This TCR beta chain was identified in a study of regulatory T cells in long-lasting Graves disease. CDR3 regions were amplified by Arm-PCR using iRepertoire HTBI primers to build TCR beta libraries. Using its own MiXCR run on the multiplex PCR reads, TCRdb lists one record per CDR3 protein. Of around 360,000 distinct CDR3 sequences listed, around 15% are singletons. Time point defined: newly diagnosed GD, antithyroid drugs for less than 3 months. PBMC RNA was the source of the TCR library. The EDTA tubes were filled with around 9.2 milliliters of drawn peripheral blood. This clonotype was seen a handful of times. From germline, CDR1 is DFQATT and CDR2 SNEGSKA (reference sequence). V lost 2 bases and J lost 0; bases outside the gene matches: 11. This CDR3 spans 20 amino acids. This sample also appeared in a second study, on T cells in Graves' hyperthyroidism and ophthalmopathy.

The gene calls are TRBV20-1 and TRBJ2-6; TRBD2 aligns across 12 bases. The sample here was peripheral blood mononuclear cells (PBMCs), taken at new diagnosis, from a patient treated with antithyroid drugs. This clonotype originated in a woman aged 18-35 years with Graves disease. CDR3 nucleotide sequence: TGCAGTGCTAGATCGGAGGGACTAGCGGGTAGAATCTCTGGGGCCAACGTCCTGACTTTC. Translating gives CSARSEGLAGRISGANVLTF.